This T cell receptor beta chain was recovered during a study of blood T cell repertoires in COVID-19. Whole-study context: Collection of acute and convalescent COVID-19 samples took place in the United States, Italy and Spain. Sample material is recorded as cDNA or gDNA derived from T cells, B-cell-depleted T cells, or PBMCs.

Original methodology: Amplification with reference gene primers provided the estimates of nucleated cell counts. Repertoires were generated with immunoSEQ multiplex PCR, while TCRdb's copy carries only in-frame clones and drops some. The V and J calls and clone size come from that table; D and trimming were worked out from the DNA. The sample records a few hundred thousand clones, roughly 90% being singletons. This TCR derives from a man aged 55 to 69 with acute or convalescent COVID-19. The material sequenced was peripheral blood.

CDR3: CASSLLTDEQFF. DNA of the CDR3: TGTGCCAGCAGCTTACTAACGGATGAGCAGTTCTTC. The gene calls are TRBV11-3 and TRBJ2-1; D gene uncertain. CDR3 length: 12 residues. Trimming took 2 bases from V and 8 from J, leaving 7 bases between them. Germline loops: CDR1 SGHNT, CDR2 YENEEA.